One sample yielded the 28 T cell receptor beta chains listed below, sequenced in a study. TCRdb re-analysed the RT-PCR reads in MiXCR, keeping a single row per CDR3 protein. Here the sample spans 650,000 to 800,000 distinct CDR3 sequences, 12% to 15% being singletons. Material for sequencing was memory CD4+ T cells from blood. The source is a female donor in good health, serving as a healthy control.

The rearrangement uses TRBV29-1 and TRBJ1-1; 7 bases map to TRBD1. This CDR3 contains 12 residues. Germline CDR1 and CDR2: SQVTM and ANQGSEA. V shed 8 bases and J 3 bases; nucleotides not matched to a gene: 6. CDR3 sequence reads: CSSRQGHTEAFF. The CDR3, as DNA: TGCAGCTCGAGACAGGGACACACTGAAGCTTTCTTT.

This clonotype was counted many times. This rearrangement joins TRBV4-3 to TRBJ2-5; D may match TRBD1 or TRBD2 (5 bases each). This CDR3 is 14 amino acids long. Trimming removed 4 bases at V and 2 bases at J, with 11 bases between. Looked up from germline, CDR1 is LGHNA and CDR2 is YSLEER. In DNA, the CDR3 is TGCGCCAGCAGCCCTCCGGGACGGCAAGAGACCCAGTACTTC. This codes for CASSPPGRQETQYF.

This clonotype was found many times. The gene calls are TRBV10-3 and TRBJ1-2, with a possible D match to TRBD1 (6 bases). Looked up from germline, CDR1 is ENHRY and CDR2 is SYGVKD. This CDR3 is 12 amino acids long. V was trimmed by 0 bases and J by 8 bases, leaving 7 bases between them. Here the CDR3 reads CAISESGGGYTF. The CDR3 bases are TGTGCCATCAGTGAGTCCGGGGGCGGCTACACCTTC.

This clonotype was counted a few times. The CDR3 spells CASSVRTESGYTF. Here the CDR3 DNA reads TGCGCCAGCAGCGTACGGACAGAAAGCGGCTACACCTTC. The rearrangement links TRBV5-1 to TRBJ1-2; the D gene is possibly TRBD1 (6 bases). Germline CDR1 SGHRS, CDR2 YFSETQ. The V end was cut by 4 bases, the J end by 8 bases, with 15 bases between. This CDR3 region has 13 residues.

This clonotype was detected ten times or more. The chain couples TRBV7-9 to TRBJ2-7; the match to TRBD2 covers 8 bases. V trimming: 1 base; J trimming: 0 bases; junction bases outside the gene matches: 20. In germline, CDR1 is SEHNR, CDR2 FQNEAQ (reference sequence). The CDR3 covers 21 residues. In DNA, the CDR3 is TGTGCCAGCAGCTTAGTTCAGCTGAGTCGAGTGGAGCGGGAGTACTCCTACGAGCAGTACTTC. It yields the protein CASSLVQLSRVEREYSYEQYF.

This chain uses TRBV2 with TRBJ1-4; D remains unclear. The CDR3 has 13 amino acids. CDR1 is SNHLY, CDR2 FYNNEI, per germline. The ends were cut back, 4 bases at V and 5 bases at J, with 8 bases in the middle. This CDR3 reads CASSVVQNEKLFF. The CDR3 nucleotides read TGTGCCAGCAGTGTTGTACAGAATGAAAAACTGTTTTTT. Filled out from reference TRBV2 and TRBJ1-4, the complete variable domain reads EPEVTQTPSHQVTQMGQEVILRCVPISNHLYFYWYRQILGQKVEFLVSFYNNEISEKSEIFDDQFSVERPDGSNFTLKIRSTKLEDSAMYFCASSVVQNEKLFFGSGTQLSVL.

The chain employs TRBV9 and TRBJ2-7; 7 bases agree with TRBD2. The CDR3 extends over 16 amino acids. V trimming: 2 bases; J trimming: 2 bases; junction bases outside the gene matches: 10. Germline assignment: CDR1 SGDLS and CDR2 YYNGEE. The CDR3 sequence: CASSVDYSSGAYEQYF. The CDR3 coding sequence is TGTGCCAGCAGCGTCGATTACTCTAGCGGAGCCTACGAGCAGTACTTC.

The sample holds a few counts of this clonotype. V is TRBV7-2 and J is TRBJ1-2; D call uncertain. The germline V gene has CDR1 SGHTA and CDR2 FQGNSA. Trimming took off 3 bases at V and 3 bases at J, with 8 bases between the two ends. This CDR3 comprises 13 residues. CDR3 loop: CASSLTQHYGYTF. Written as DNA, the CDR3 is TGTGCCAGCAGCTTGACCCAACACTATGGCTACACCTTC.

The chain links TRBV14 to TRBJ2-2, with D hard to call. Trimming shortened V by 1 base and J by 4 bases, and 4 bases separated the two germline ends. The CDR3 consists of 13 residues. The germline V gene has CDR1 SGHDN and CDR2 FVKESK. CDR3 loop: CASSQVVTGELFF. CDR3 nucleotide sequence: TGTGCCAGCAGCCAAGTGGTCACCGGGGAGCTGTTTTTT.

This clonotype was found a few times. This chain links TRBV12-3 or TRBV12-4 with TRBJ2-2; possibly TRBD2 for D (6 bases). This CDR3 is 16 amino acids long. The V end lost 6 bases, the J end lost 6 bases, and 20 bases lay between the germline ends. The CDR3 coding sequence is TGTGCCAGCAGCCCGACCCCCGGCGGGGTACCCGGGGAGCTGTTTTTT. Its translation is CASSPTPGGVPGELFF.

This clonotype was counted between two and nine times. This rearrangement joins TRBV3-1 to TRBJ2-2; the D gene is possibly TRBD1 (6 bases). CDR1 is LGHDT and CDR2 is YNNKEL in the germline V gene (reference sequence). CDR3 size: 15 residues. Trimming removed 6 bases at V and 4 bases at J, with 15 bases between. The CDR3 protein is CASRQTGRTTGELFF. For the CDR3, the DNA is TGTGCCAGCAGGCAAACAGGGCGTACCACCGGGGAGCTGTTTTTT.

This clonotype showed up just a few times. The V call is TRBV4-3, the J call TRBJ2-7, with D perhaps being TRBD1 or TRBD2 (6 bases each). CDR3 length: 13 amino acids. Trimming removed 4 bases from V and 10 bases from J, with 17 bases in between. The germline V gene encodes CDR1 LGHNA and CDR2 YSLEER. CDR3 DNA sequence: TGCGCCAGCAGCCCGGGGGCAGGAGAACTTCAGTACTTC. It encodes CASSPGAGELQYF.

The chain joins TRBV24-1 to TRBJ2-1, with no clear D. V dropped 3 bases and J dropped 3 bases, with 11 bases sitting between them. In germline, CDR1 is KGHDR, CDR2 SFDVKD. The CDR3 is 15 residues long. CDR3 sequence: CATSDPADFYNEQFF. The CDR3 coding sequence is TGTGCCACCAGTGATCCGGCCGATTTCTACAATGAGCAGTTCTTC.

The rearrangement joins TRBV28 to TRBJ1-2, with D possibly being TRBD1 (6 bases). Trimming pared 5 bases from V and 3 bases from J, leaving 13 bases between. Germline V gene data show CDR1 as MDHEN and CDR2 as SYDVKM. The CDR3 contains 14 residues. The CDR3 nucleotides are TGTGCCAGCAGTATCTCAACAGGGTACTATGGCTACACCTTC. Amino acid sequence: CASSISTGYYGYTF.

This clonotype occurred many times. The V and J genes are TRBV7-8 and TRBJ2-1; D possibly corresponds to TRBD2 (5 bases). This CDR3 region has 15 residues. V lost 5 bases to trimming and J lost 4 bases, with 15 bases between them. Germline CDR1 is SGHVS and CDR2 is FQNEAQ. This CDR3 reads CASSGTLLEYNEQFF. The CDR3, as DNA: TGTGCCAGCAGCGGAACGCTACTAGAATACAATGAGCAGTTCTTC.

In this sample, this clonotype turned up a few times. The chain links TRBV3-1 to TRBJ1-1; D gene ambiguous. The V gene lost 4 bases and the J gene lost 4 bases, with 7 bases spanning the gap. The length of the CDR3 is 12 residues. Germline CDR1 is LGHDT and CDR2 is YNNKEL (reference sequence). The CDR3 DNA reads as TGTGCCAGCAGCCCCCTGGCCACTGAAGCTTTCTTT. Translated: CASSPLATEAFF.

The sample holds many counts of this clonotype. This chain connects TRBV7-9 to TRBJ1-2; 9 nucleotides match TRBD1. Germline CDR1 SEHNR, CDR2 FQNEAQ (reference sequence). This CDR3 is built from 14 residues. V was pared by 5 bases and J by 7 bases, with 8 bases of the junction left unmatched. The CDR3 DNA is TGTGCCAGCAGCGTCCCGGGACAGGGTCGTGGCTACACCTTC. Translating it yields CASSVPGQGRGYTF.

The chain carries TRBV7-3 and TRBJ2-3; 13 bases align to TRBD2. V lost 6 bases to trimming and J lost 5 bases; unmatched junction nucleotides: 5. Germline loops: CDR1 SGHTA, CDR2 FQGTGA. This CDR3 comprises 15 residues. The DNA of the CDR3 is TGTGCCAGCAGTCAAAGACTAGCGGGGGGAGATACGCAGTATTTT. Translation: CASSQRLAGGDTQYF.

The sample holds many counts of this clonotype. V and J are TRBV10-3 and TRBJ2-1; 8 bases match TRBD2. Germline V gene data show CDR1 as ENHRY and CDR2 as SYGVKD. J gave up 5 bases and V 5 bases, and 8 bases lay outside the gene matches. There are 15 residues in the CDR3. The CDR3 nucleotides read TGTGCCATCAGTACGCCGGGACTAGGGCACAATGAGCAGTTCTTC. Its protein is CAISTPGLGHNEQFF.

This clonotype was counted only a few times. The rearrangement uses TRBV6-5 and TRBJ1-2, with D possibly TRBD1 on 6 matching bases. Trimming took 7 bases from V and 4 from J, leaving 22 bases between them. Germline V gives CDR1 MNHEY, CDR2 SVGAGI. The CDR3 is made up of 16 amino acids. The chain's CDR3 is CASNPRGQKGLYGYTF. The CDR3 coding sequence is TGTGCCAGCAATCCCCGGGGACAAAAGGGGCTCTATGGCTACACCTTC.

This clonotype was counted ten times or more. The chain recombines TRBV29-1 with TRBJ2-5, with 8 bases fitting TRBD2. The J segment lost 7 bases and the V segment lost 3 bases, leaving 4 bases of the junction unmatched. In germline, CDR1 is SQVTM, CDR2 ANQGSEA. The CDR3 runs to 12 residues. The CDR3: CSVDGGERTQYF. CDR3 nucleotide sequence: TGCAGCGTTGACGGGGGGGAGAGGACCCAGTACTTC.

This clonotype was counted at least ten times. The chain carries TRBV6-5 and TRBJ1-6, with D possibly being TRBD1 (6 bases). The CDR3 extends over 16 amino acids. CDR1 and CDR2 (germline): MNHEY, SVGAGI. V was shortened by 0 bases and J by 8 bases, with 14 bases between the two germline ends. The CDR3 coding sequence is TGTGCCAGCAGTTACTCGGACAGCCTTATAGATTCACCCCTCCACTTT. This codes for CASSYSDSLIDSPLHF.

The rearrangement joins TRBV5-6 to TRBJ1-4, with 8 bases matching TRBD1. Germline trimming cut 0 bases from V and 3 bases from J; bases unmatched to any gene: 4. Germline V gives CDR1 SGHDT, CDR2 YYEEEE. CDR3 length equals 16 residues. The CDR3 DNA reads TGTGCCAGCAGCTTGGCAGGGGGCGCGGCTAATGAAAAACTGTTTTTT. Encoded protein: CASSLAGGAANEKLFF.

J is TRBJ2-5 and V is TRBV6-2 or TRBV6-3; 10 positions agree with TRBD1. CDR3 length equals 14 residues. Germline V gene sequence: CDR1 MNHEY, CDR2 SVGEGT. J gave up 2 bases and V 8 bases, and 5 bases lay outside the gene matches. CDR3 DNA: TGTGCCAGCGTCCGGGACAGGGGACAAGAGACCCAGTACTTC. Amino acids: CASVRDRGQETQYF.

This clonotype has only a few counts. This chain connects TRBV30 to TRBJ1-3; no firm D call. V shed 4 bases and J shed 3 bases, with 10 bases lying between them. This CDR3 region has 13 residues. Per germline, CDR1 GTSNPN and CDR2 SVGIG (reference sequence). Here the CDR3 reads CAWNGEVGNTIYF. The CDR3 DNA sequence: TGTGCCTGGAACGGGGAAGTTGGAAACACCATATATTTT.

In this sample, this clonotype turned up a few times. This sequence joins TRBV20-1 and TRBJ2-1, with D possibly matching TRBD2 (6 bases). Trimming removed 1 base from V and 5 bases from J, with 21 bases in between. Germline V gene data show CDR1 as DFQATT and CDR2 as SNEGSKA (reference sequence). The CDR3 loop spans 17 amino acids. CDR3 bases: TGCAGTGCTAGAGGTGGTAGCGGCACGATCCGAGACAATGAGCAGTTCTTC. Protein sequence: CSARGGSGTIRDNEQFF.

This clonotype was observed a few times. This chain joins TRBV7-2 and TRBJ2-3; TRBD2 agrees at 8 bases. This CDR3 is 16 amino acids long. Germline-derived CDR1 and CDR2 are SGHTA and FQGNSA. With V trimmed by 2 bases and J by 3 bases, 7 bases remained unmatched. CDR3 in DNA: TGTGCCAGCAGCTTATCGGGGGGGCAGGGGACAGATACGCAGTATTTT. Translating it yields CASSLSGGQGTDTQYF.

The chain has TRBV20-1 and TRBJ2-7; 8 positions match TRBD1. The CDR3 is 13 residues long. With 5 bases clipped from V and 5 bases from J, the junction kept 8 bases outside the gene matches. Germline assignment: CDR1 DFQATT and CDR2 SNEGSKA (reference sequence). The CDR3 nucleotides are TGCAGTGCTGGACGAGGACAGGGCGACGAGCAGTACTTC. This translates into CSAGRGQGDEQYF.